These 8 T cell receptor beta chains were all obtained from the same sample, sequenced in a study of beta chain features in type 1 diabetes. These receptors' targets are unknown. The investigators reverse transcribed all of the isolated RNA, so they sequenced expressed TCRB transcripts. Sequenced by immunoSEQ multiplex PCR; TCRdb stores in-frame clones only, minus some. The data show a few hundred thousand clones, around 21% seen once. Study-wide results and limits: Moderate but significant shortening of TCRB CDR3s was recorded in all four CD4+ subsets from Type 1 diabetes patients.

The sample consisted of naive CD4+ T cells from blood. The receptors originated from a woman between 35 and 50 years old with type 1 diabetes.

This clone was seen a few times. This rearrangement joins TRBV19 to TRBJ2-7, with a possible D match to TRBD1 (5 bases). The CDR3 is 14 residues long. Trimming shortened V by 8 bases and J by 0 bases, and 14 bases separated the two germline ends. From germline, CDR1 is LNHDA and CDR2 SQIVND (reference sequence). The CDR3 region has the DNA TGTGCCAGTTCCAGACAGAAGAGCTCCTACGAGCAGTACTTC. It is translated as CASSRQKSSYEQYF.

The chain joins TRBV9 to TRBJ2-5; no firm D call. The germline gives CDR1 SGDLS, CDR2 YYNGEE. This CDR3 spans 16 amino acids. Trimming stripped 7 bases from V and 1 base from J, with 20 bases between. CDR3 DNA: TGTGCCAGCTCGTCGGGTAGAAAGAGTATCCAAGAGACCCAGTACTTC. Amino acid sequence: CASSSGRKSIQETQYF.

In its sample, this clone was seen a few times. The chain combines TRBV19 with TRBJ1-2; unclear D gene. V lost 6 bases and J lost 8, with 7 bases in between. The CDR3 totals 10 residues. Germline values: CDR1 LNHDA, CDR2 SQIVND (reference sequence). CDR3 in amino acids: CASSQSGYTF. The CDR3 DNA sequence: TGTGCCAGTAGCCAGTCGGGCTACACCTTC.

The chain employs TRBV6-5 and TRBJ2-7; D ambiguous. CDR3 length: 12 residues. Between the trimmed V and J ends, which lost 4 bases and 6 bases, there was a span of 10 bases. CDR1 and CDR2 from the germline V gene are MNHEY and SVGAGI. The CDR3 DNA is TGTGCCAGCAGTTCACTCAACGGCGAGCAGTACTTC. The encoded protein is CASSSLNGEQYF.

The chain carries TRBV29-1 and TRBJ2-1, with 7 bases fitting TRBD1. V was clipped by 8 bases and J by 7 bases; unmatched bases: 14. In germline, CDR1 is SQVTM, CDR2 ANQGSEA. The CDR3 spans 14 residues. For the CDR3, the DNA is TGCAGCATCACCCGGGACAGTGTTTTGAATGAGCAGTTCTTC. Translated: CSITRDSVLNEQFF.

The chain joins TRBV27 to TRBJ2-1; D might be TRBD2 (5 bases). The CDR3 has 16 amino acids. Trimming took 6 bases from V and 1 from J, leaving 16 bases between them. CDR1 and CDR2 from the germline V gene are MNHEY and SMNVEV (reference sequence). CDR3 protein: CASSLGPSWSYNEQFF. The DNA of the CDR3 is TGTGCCAGCAGCTTAGGGCCTAGCTGGTCCTACAATGAGCAGTTCTTC.

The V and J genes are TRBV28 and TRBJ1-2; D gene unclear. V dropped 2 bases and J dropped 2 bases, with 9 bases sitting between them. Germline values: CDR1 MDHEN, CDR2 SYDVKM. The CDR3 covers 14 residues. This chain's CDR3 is CASSLAGSNYGYTF. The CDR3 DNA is TGTGCCAGCAGTTTAGCAGGCTCCAACTATGGCTACACCTTC.

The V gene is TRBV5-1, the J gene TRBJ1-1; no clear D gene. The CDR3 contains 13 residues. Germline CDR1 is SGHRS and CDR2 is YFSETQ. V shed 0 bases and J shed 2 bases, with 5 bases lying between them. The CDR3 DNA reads TGCGCCAGCAGCTTGGAGACAAACACTGAAGCTTTCTTT. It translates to CASSLETNTEAFF.